This T cell receptor beta chain was found in a study of early T cells in non-severe SARS-CoV-2 infection. Turning to the study itself: Unsorted whole blood bulk RNA was sequenced, with unpaired chains. The study, taken as a whole, reports: VDJdb-based annotation leaned toward anti-spike CD8 responses and missed private and CD4 specificities.

Germline V gene lookup returns CDR1 LNHNV and CDR2 YYDKDF (reference sequence). V shed 0 bases and J 2 bases; nucleotides not matched to a gene: 4. This CDR3 comprises 15 residues. This clonotype was counted a few times. What it binds is unknown. Unique molecular identifiers tagged individual cDNA molecules. TCRdb independently ran MiXCR on the 5' RACE reads; one entry per CDR3 protein. This sample has approximately 69,000 distinct CDR3 sequences, with 9.5% found just once. The TCR originated in an adult who was a healthcare worker with PCR-confirmed SARS-CoV-2 infection or an uninfected control (not recorded which). Material for sequencing was whole blood. The chain is built from TRBV15 and TRBJ2-7, with 7 bases that match TRBD1. The CDR3, as DNA: TGTGCCACCAGCAGAGAACCGGGACAGACCTACGAGCAGTACTTC. It codes for CATSREPGQTYEQYF.